This note documents a single TCR beta chain sequence. Its antigen is undetermined. These data are taken from a study of a mutant IDH1 vaccine in newly diagnosed glioma. Study as a whole: Former treatment meant radiotherapy, temozolomide, or both; the majority had gotten both. Whole-study findings and limits: Detectable vaccine-induced immune responses arose in 80% to 95% of patients.

Profiled with immunoSEQ multiplex PCR; TCRdb holds only in-frame clones, not every one. This sample has 30,000 to 35,000 clones, with roughly 83% found just once. Time point here: week 5, during vaccination. Doses consisted of 300 ug of mutant IDH1 20-mer peptide each, paired with topical imiquimod. The CDR3 length is 13 residues. Germline CDR1 MNHNS, CDR2 SASEGT. Trimming cost V 4 bases and J 5 bases, with 11 bases left between them. The source of this sequence is a man between 25 and 39 years old with glioma. This specimen consisted of PBMCs, obtained from a glioma patient whose treatment included an IDH1 peptide vaccine. V and J are TRBV6-1 and TRBJ2-5, with D uncertain. CDR3 sequence (DNA): TGTGCCAGCAGTGCAGCCAGTTGGGAGACCCAGTACTTC. Residues: CASSAASWETQYF.